The 10 T cell receptor beta chains listed next were all sequenced from one sample in a study of cytomegalovirus exposure and HLA in healthy donors. Amplification used 60 Vbeta primers and 13 Jbeta primers. Sequenced by immunoSEQ multiplex PCR; TCRdb stores in-frame clones only, minus some. The table has more than 80,000 clones, approximately 81% seen once. The sample comprised PBMCs. These receptor sequences come from a woman in her thirties or forties in good health and CMV-seropositive.

J is TRBJ2-1 and V is TRBV10-1; 8 bases line up with TRBD2. There are 16 residues in the CDR3. V trimming: 4 bases; J trimming: 3 bases; junction bases outside the gene matches: 8. CDR1 is WNHNN, CDR2 SYGVQD, per germline (reference sequence). The CDR3 nucleotides are TGCGCCAGCAGTGTCTTCACTAGCGGAGTCTACAATGAGCAGTTCTTC. As protein: CASSVFTSGVYNEQFF.

The chain has TRBV19 and TRBJ2-2; 8 bases fit TRBD2. CDR3 length: 15 amino acids. The junction had 7 bases not matched to a gene; V was cut back by 6 bases and J by 4 bases. Germline-derived CDR1 and CDR2 are LNHDA and SQIVND (reference sequence). The CDR3 coding sequence is TGTGCCAGTAGCCTCTGGACTAGCACCACCGGGGAGCTGTTTTTT. Translating gives CASSLWTSTTGELFF.

The chain employs TRBV4-1 and TRBJ2-2, with 7 bases identical to TRBD2. V shed 2 bases and J 3 bases; nucleotides not matched to a gene: 0. This CDR3 has 14 residues. The germline CDR1 and CDR2 sequences are MGHRA and YSYEKL. The CDR3 coding sequence is TGCGCCAGCAGCCAACTAGCGGACACCGGGGAGCTGTTTTTT. Translation gives CASSQLADTGELFF.

The chain couples TRBV5-4 to TRBJ1-2; 9 nucleotides line up with TRBD1. Germline CDR1 SGHNT, CDR2 YYREEE (reference sequence). Unmatched junction bases numbered 9, after V lost 1 base and J lost 2 bases. This CDR3 has 17 residues. The CDR3 region has the DNA TGTGCCAGCAGCTTGAGTGGGACAGGGTATAGGAACTATGGCTACACCTTC. It yields the protein CASSLSGTGYRNYGYTF.

V is TRBV11-3 and J is TRBJ2-1; possibly TRBD2 for D (5 bases). Germline V gives CDR1 SGHNT, CDR2 YENEEA. The V end was cut by 1 base, the J end by 4 bases, with 11 bases between. The CDR3 spans 15 residues. Written as DNA, the CDR3 is TGTGCCAGCAGCTTAGGGGGTCTAGCTTACAATGAGCAGTTCTTC. It specifies CASSLGGLAYNEQFF.

This clone appeared once. This sequence joins TRBV28 and TRBJ2-3; D call uncertain. CDR1 is MDHEN and CDR2 is SYDVKM in the germline V gene. V was clipped by 2 bases and J by 2 bases, with 8 bases between them. This CDR3 spans 14 amino acids. This CDR3 reads CASSLPGHTDTQYF. The CDR3 nucleotides are TGTGCCAGCAGTTTACCTGGGCACACAGATACGCAGTATTTT.

This clone came up a few times. The chain employs TRBV6-4 and TRBJ2-1, with 9 bases matching TRBD2. Germline assignment: CDR1 MRHNA and CDR2 SNTAGT. The CDR3 sequence is 13 residues long. V shed 10 bases, J shed 5 bases, and the junction held 6 bases outside the gene matches. The CDR3 DNA follows: TGTGCCACCTCGACTAGCGGAGACAATGAGCAGTTCTTC. It codes for CATSTSGDNEQFF.

V usage is TRBV4-2 and J usage is TRBJ2-4; D unresolved. V was shortened by 1 base and J by 0 bases, with 10 bases between the two germline ends. Germline CDR1 LGHNA, CDR2 YNFKEQ. The CDR3 has 16 amino acids. The CDR3 bases are TGTGCCAGCAGCCAAGTCGAGAACCCAGCCAAAAACATTCAGTACTTC. It is translated as CASSQVENPAKNIQYF.

V and J are TRBV29-1 and TRBJ1-4; 7 positions agree with TRBD1. This CDR3 comprises 12 residues. The V and J ends lost 4 bases and 7 bases, in that order; junction bases with no gene match: 3. CDR1 is SQVTM and CDR2 is ANQGSEA in the germline V gene. The CDR3 nucleotides read TGCAGCGTTGCGGACAGGAGTGAAAAACTGTTTTTT. Encoded protein: CSVADRSEKLFF. Using reference TRBV29-1 and TRBJ1-4 for the parts outside the CDR3, the full variable domain is SAVISQKPSRDICQRGTSLTIQCQVDSQVTMMFWYRQQPGQSLTLIATANQGSEATYESGFVIDKFPISRPNLTFSTLTVSNMSPEDSSIYLCSVADRSEKLFFGSGTQLSVL.

The chain recombines TRBV5-1 with TRBJ2-1; D gene uncertain. Germline values: CDR1 SGHRS, CDR2 YFSETQ. V lost 0 bases and J lost 2, with 9 bases in between. The CDR3 has 15 amino acids. This CDR3 reads CASSLGVSPYNEQFF. The CDR3 DNA reads as TGCGCCAGCAGCTTGGGAGTGAGTCCCTACAATGAGCAGTTCTTC.